The entry that follows covers one T cell receptor (beta chain) sequence. The junction departs from the called germline gene at one end, perhaps through a read error. Within the sample, other DNA sequences also encode this same CDR3. Germline lookup yields CDR1 ENHRY and CDR2 SYGVKD. The CDR3 is 14 residues long. Profiling relied on immunoSEQ multiplex PCR, and the TCRdb table lists in-frame clones only, not all of them. The data show about 37,000 clones, around four fifths seen once. This sample was taken from a study of sequential checkpoint blockade in melanoma. Across the whole study: Each arm's sequence ended with maintenance nivolumab.

The treatment here: randomized to nivolumab then ipilimumab (arm A) or the reverse (arm B). Patients had received no earlier DNA-damaging chemotherapy. PBMC sorting kept live CD3+CD8+ cells without CD19 or CD56. This clonotype was sampled from a human donor with melanoma. This chain connects TRBV10-3 to TRBJ2-7, with TRBD2 matching 7 bases. The sequencing here drew on CD8+ T cells sorted from blood (inferred from file names), taken from a patient given nivolumab and ipilimumab in sequence. CDR3 sequence: CAISERGDSYEQYF. As DNA, the CDR3 is TGTGCCATCAGTGAGCGGGGGGACTCCTACGAGCAGTATTTC.